The present T cell receptor (beta chain) was sequenced within a study of blood T cell repertoires in COVID-19. Study-wide context: The cDNA or gDNA used as material had been derived from T cells, B-cell-depleted T cells, or PBMCs.

In the original processing: The assay estimated nucleated cells by amplifying reference gene primers. Generated by immunoSEQ multiplex PCR, the TCRdb table keeps only in-frame clones and is missing some. V and J calls and clone size are those listed in that table; D and trimming were worked out from the DNA. This sample yields about 440,000 clones, of which around 88% are seen a single time; 10% to 15% belongs to the top ten. Sequenced sample: peripheral blood. This TCR derives from a woman in her forties or fifties with COVID-19, enrolled during active disease.

CDR3 sequence: CASSPRGGEGTGELFF. The DNA for the CDR3 is TGTGCCAGCAGCCCACGCGGGGGGGAGGGGACCGGGGAGCTGTTTTTT. The chain recombines TRBV5-4 with TRBJ2-2, with TRBD2 matching 9 bases. V was clipped by 4 bases and J by 5 bases; unmatched bases: 9. CDR3 length equals 16 residues. Germline CDR1 reads SGHNT; CDR2 reads YYREEE (reference sequence).